A selection of T cell receptor beta chains follows, all from one sample in a study of T cell responses to AZD1222 COVID-19 vaccine. The data were produced by immunoSEQ multiplex PCR, yet TCRdb's version contains in-frame clones alone and is incomplete. The repertoire holds approximately 76,000 clones, with about 93% as singletons. The sample consisted of peripheral blood, taken on day 0 of MenACWY control vaccination. The receptor set was obtained from an adult in good health. The CDR3 runs from the conserved cysteine through the conserved F or W. A D gene is named only where the DNA matches it firmly. Size tells how often a clone was seen (once, few, many) or the class of an expanded clone, and some rows leave it out.

v_call: TRBV7-2
j_call: TRBJ2-7
clone_size: few
d_call: TRBD1
cdr3_aa: CASSLVGGSIGEQYF
cdr3_nt: TGTGCCAGCAGCTTAGTAGGGGGCTCCATCGGGGAGCAGTACTTC

v_call: TRBV4-1
j_call: TRBJ2-7
clone_size: -
d_call: TRBD2
cdr3_aa: CASSQQSGTSGYEQYF
cdr3_nt: TGCGCCAGCAGCCAACAGTCCGGGACTAGCGGCTACGAGCAGTACTTC

v_call: TRBV3-1/TRBV3-2
j_call: TRBJ2-3
clone_size: -
d_call: TRBD1
cdr3_aa: CASRDRGTDTQYF
cdr3_nt: TGTGCCAGTCGGGACAGGGGGACAGATACGCAGTATTTT

v_call: TRBV14
j_call: TRBJ2-7
clone_size: -
d_call: -
cdr3_aa: CASQRATDGVYEQYF
cdr3_nt: TGTGCCAGCCAGCGAGCCACCGACGGCGTCTACGAGCAGTACTTC

v_call: TRBV5-1
j_call: TRBJ1-2
clone_size: -
d_call: -
cdr3_aa: CASSLGQPEPNGYTF
cdr3_nt: TGCGCCAGCAGCTTGGGGCAGCCGGAGCCCAATGGCTACACCTTC

v_call: TRBV10-3
j_call: TRBJ2-2
clone_size: -
d_call: TRBD1
cdr3_aa: CASAPWDSRTNTGELFF
cdr3_nt: TGTGCCTCAGCGCCTTGGGACAGCCGTACGAACACCGGGGAGCTGTTTTTT

v_call: TRBV6-1
j_call: TRBJ2-3
clone_size: -
d_call: TRBD2
cdr3_aa: CASSELAGGASTDTQYF
cdr3_nt: TGTGCCAGCAGTGAACTAGCGGGAGGGGCTAGCACAGATACGCAGTATTTT

v_call: TRBV30
j_call: TRBJ2-7
clone_size: -
d_call: TRBD1
cdr3_aa: CAWSVSRDRAYEQYF
cdr3_nt: TGTGCCTGGAGTGTATCCCGGGACAGGGCCTACGAGCAGTACTTC

v_call: TRBV5-1
j_call: TRBJ2-7
clone_size: -
d_call: TRBD1
cdr3_aa: CASSFAGQVYEQYF
cdr3_nt: TGCGCCAGCAGCTTTGCGGGACAGGTGTACGAGCAGTACTTC

v_call: TRBV29-1
j_call: TRBJ1-2
clone_size: -
d_call: -
cdr3_aa: CSVDRADGYTF
cdr3_nt: TGCAGCGTTGACAGGGCCGATGGCTACACCTTC

v_call: TRBV28
j_call: TRBJ2-7
clone_size: -
d_call: -
cdr3_aa: CASGSYEQYF
cdr3_nt: TGTGCCAGCGGCTCCTACGAGCAGTACTTC

v_call: TRBV5-5
j_call: TRBJ2-1
clone_size: -
d_call: TRBD2
cdr3_aa: CASSSTSGSRAEQFF
cdr3_nt: TGTGCCAGCAGCTCCACTAGCGGGAGTAGGGCTGAGCAGTTCTTC

v_call: TRBV30
j_call: TRBJ1-5
clone_size: -
d_call: -
cdr3_aa: CAWHVQGGSGPQHF
cdr3_nt: TGTGCCTGGCACGTACAGGGCGGCTCGGGGCCCCAGCATTTT

v_call: TRBV5-1
j_call: TRBJ1-1
clone_size: -
d_call: TRBD1
cdr3_aa: CASSLGDRRNTEAFF
cdr3_nt: TGCGCCAGCAGCTTGGGGGACAGGAGGAACACTGAAGCTTTCTTT

v_call: TRBV7-9
j_call: TRBJ1-3
clone_size: -
d_call: -
cdr3_aa: CASNWVNSGNTIYF
cdr3_nt: TGTGCCAGCAACTGGGTTAATTCTGGAAACACCATATATTTT

v_call: TRBV5-4
j_call: TRBJ2-2
clone_size: -
d_call: TRBD1
cdr3_aa: CASTRDSHAGELFF
cdr3_nt: TGTGCCAGTACCCGGGACAGTCACGCCGGGGAGCTGTTTTTT

v_call: TRBV5-1
j_call: TRBJ2-5
clone_size: -
d_call: TRBD1
cdr3_aa: CASSPTGANGETQYF
cdr3_nt: TGCGCCAGCAGCCCGACAGGGGCGAACGGGGAGACCCAGTACTTC

v_call: TRBV7-2
j_call: TRBJ1-1
clone_size: -
d_call: -
cdr3_aa: CASSLPFMNTEAFF
cdr3_nt: TGTGCCAGCAGCCTTCCGTTCATGAACACTGAAGCTTTCTTT

v_call: TRBV15
j_call: TRBJ2-2
clone_size: -
d_call: -
cdr3_aa: CATSRGVMGGFTGELFF
cdr3_nt: TGTGCCACCAGCAGAGGGGTTATGGGAGGCTTCACCGGGGAGCTGTTTTTT

v_call: TRBV29-1
j_call: TRBJ2-3
clone_size: -
d_call: -
cdr3_aa: CSVMGRFTDTQYF
cdr3_nt: TGCAGCGTCATGGGGAGGTTCACAGATACGCAGTATTTT

v_call: TRBV5-4
j_call: TRBJ2-3
clone_size: -
d_call: -
cdr3_aa: CASSSARGTDTQYF
cdr3_nt: TGTGCCAGCAGCTCGGCTCGGGGCACAGATACGCAGTATTTT

v_call: TRBV28
j_call: TRBJ2-4
clone_size: -
d_call: -
cdr3_aa: CASSLRAGWVKNIQYF
cdr3_nt: TGTGCCAGCAGTTTAAGGGCAGGGTGGGTCAAAAACATTCAGTACTTC

v_call: TRBV19
j_call: TRBJ2-7
clone_size: -
d_call: -
cdr3_aa: CASTAFRSYEQYF
cdr3_nt: TGTGCCAGTACGGCTTTTCGCTCCTACGAGCAGTACTTC

v_call: TRBV6-5
j_call: TRBJ2-2
clone_size: -
d_call: -
cdr3_aa: CASSYLQGTGELFF
cdr3_nt: TGTGCCAGCAGTTACCTCCAGGGTACCGGGGAGCTGTTTTTT

v_call: TRBV19
j_call: TRBJ1-1
clone_size: -
d_call: TRBD1
cdr3_aa: CASSTQGGTEAFF
cdr3_nt: TGTGCCAGTAGTACCCAGGGGGGGACTGAAGCTTTCTTT

v_call: TRBV7-8
j_call: TRBJ2-3
clone_size: -
d_call: -
cdr3_aa: CASSQSTDTQYF
cdr3_nt: TGTGCCAGCAGCCAAAGCACAGATACGCAGTATTTT

v_call: TRBV10-1
j_call: TRBJ1-4
clone_size: once
d_call: TRBD1
cdr3_aa: CASSQRTGRTEKLFF
cdr3_nt: TGCGCCAGCAGCCAGAGGACAGGGCGAACGGAAAAACTGTTTTTT

v_call: TRBV9
j_call: TRBJ1-2
clone_size: -
d_call: -
cdr3_aa: CASSGPGGYTF
cdr3_nt: TGTGCCAGCAGCGGGCCCGGTGGCTACACCTTC

v_call: TRBV6-5
j_call: TRBJ1-1
clone_size: -
d_call: -
cdr3_aa: CASSNLTRAFF
cdr3_nt: TGTGCCAGCAGCAACCTCACGCGGGCTTTCTTT

v_call: TRBV19
j_call: TRBJ1-5
clone_size: -
d_call: -
cdr3_aa: CASSNRGGSQPQHF
cdr3_nt: TGTGCCAGTAGTAACCGAGGGGGATCGCAGCCCCAGCATTTT

v_call: TRBV6-5
j_call: TRBJ1-2
clone_size: -
d_call: -
cdr3_aa: CASSYSVDLGYTF
cdr3_nt: TGTGCCAGCAGTTACTCCGTGGACCTTGGCTACACCTTC

v_call: TRBV28
j_call: TRBJ1-1
clone_size: -
d_call: TRBD1
cdr3_aa: CASSSQTGEIAEAFF
cdr3_nt: TGTGCCAGCAGCTCTCAGACAGGGGAGATCGCTGAAGCTTTCTTT

v_call: TRBV6-1
j_call: TRBJ1-4
clone_size: -
d_call: -
cdr3_aa: CASSEAHGAGGEKLFF
cdr3_nt: TGTGCCAGCAGTGAAGCGCACGGCGCCGGAGGGGAAAAACTGTTTTTT

v_call: TRBV28
j_call: TRBJ1-2
clone_size: -
d_call: TRBD1
cdr3_aa: CASYDRDRNYGYTF
cdr3_nt: TGTGCCAGTTATGACAGGGACCGTAACTATGGCTACACCTTC

v_call: TRBV13
j_call: TRBJ2-2
clone_size: -
d_call: TRBD1
cdr3_aa: CASSYGTGGTGELFF
cdr3_nt: TGTGCCAGCAGCTATGGGACAGGGGGTACCGGGGAGCTGTTTTTT

v_call: TRBV9
j_call: TRBJ2-5
clone_size: -
d_call: -
cdr3_aa: CASSVGAQATQYF
cdr3_nt: TGTGCCAGCAGCGTAGGAGCTCAAGCGACCCAGTACTTC

v_call: TRBV11-2
j_call: TRBJ2-1
clone_size: -
d_call: TRBD1
cdr3_aa: CASSFGGTRTGPHNEQFF
cdr3_nt: TGTGCCAGCAGCTTTGGGGGCACCCGGACAGGGCCACACAATGAGCAGTTCTTC

v_call: TRBV7-2
j_call: TRBJ1-1
clone_size: -
d_call: TRBD1
cdr3_aa: CASSRGVGTGGVRNTEAFF
cdr3_nt: TGTGCCAGCAGCAGGGGAGTCGGGACAGGGGGTGTCCGGAACACTGAAGCTTTCTTT

v_call: TRBV4-3
j_call: TRBJ1-3
clone_size: -
d_call: -
cdr3_aa: CASSQGGQRSSGNTIYF
cdr3_nt: TGCGCCAGCAGCCAGGGCGGACAGCGGAGCTCTGGAAACACCATATATTTT

v_call: TRBV19
j_call: TRBJ2-7
clone_size: few
d_call: -
cdr3_aa: CASSMRGRAGHEQYF
cdr3_nt: TGTGCCAGTAGTATGAGAGGCAGGGCGGGACACGAGCAGTACTTC

v_call: TRBV30
j_call: TRBJ1-3
clone_size: -
d_call: TRBD1
cdr3_aa: CAWSVGARGSGNTIYF
cdr3_nt: TGTGCCTGGAGTGTAGGGGCCAGGGGGTCTGGAAACACCATATATTTT

v_call: TRBV11-2
j_call: TRBJ1-6
clone_size: -
d_call: TRBD1
cdr3_aa: CASSPGGQGNSPLHF
cdr3_nt: TGTGCCAGCAGTCCCGGAGGACAGGGGAATTCACCCCTCCACTTT

v_call: TRBV19
j_call: TRBJ2-5
clone_size: -
d_call: TRBD1
cdr3_aa: CASSKGQGEETQYF
cdr3_nt: TGTGCCAGTAGTAAGGGACAGGGTGAGGAGACCCAGTACTTC

v_call: TRBV3-1/TRBV3-2
j_call: TRBJ2-1
clone_size: -
d_call: -
cdr3_aa: CASSQEVVSYNEQFF
cdr3_nt: TGTGCCAGCAGCCAAGAAGTAGTCTCCTACAATGAGCAGTTCTTC

v_call: TRBV18
j_call: TRBJ2-1
clone_size: -
d_call: -
cdr3_aa: CASSPQGLEQFF
cdr3_nt: TGTGCCAGCTCACCACAGGGCTTGGAGCAGTTCTTC

v_call: TRBV7-9
j_call: TRBJ1-2
clone_size: -
d_call: -
cdr3_aa: CASTAPGRPNYGYTF
cdr3_nt: TGTGCCAGCACAGCTCCCGGACGGCCTAACTATGGCTACACCTTC

v_call: TRBV10-1
j_call: TRBJ2-1
clone_size: -
d_call: TRBD1
cdr3_aa: CASSGTGIGEQFF
cdr3_nt: TGCGCCAGCAGCGGGACAGGGATAGGTGAGCAGTTCTTC

v_call: TRBV6-6
j_call: TRBJ2-1
clone_size: few
d_call: -
cdr3_aa: CASTLVGEQFF
cdr3_nt: TGTGCCAGCACCTTGGTAGGTGAGCAGTTCTTC

v_call: TRBV3-1/TRBV3-2
j_call: TRBJ1-6
clone_size: once
d_call: -
cdr3_aa: CASSQLNNRDRGDSPLHF
cdr3_nt: TGTGCCAGCAGCCAATTAAATAATCGAGACCGGGGCGATTCACCCCTCCACTTT

v_call: TRBV2
j_call: TRBJ1-2
clone_size: once
d_call: -
cdr3_aa: CASTSELGIDGYTF
cdr3_nt: TGTGCCAGCACTTCCGAATTGGGAATTGATGGCTACACCTTC

v_call: TRBV29-1
j_call: TRBJ2-7
clone_size: -
d_call: TRBD2
cdr3_aa: CSVELREGRLYEQYF
cdr3_nt: TGCAGCGTTGAACTCCGGGAGGGGAGGCTCTACGAGCAGTACTTC

v_call: TRBV6-5
j_call: TRBJ1-4
clone_size: -
d_call: -
cdr3_aa: CASGPDLDEKLFF
cdr3_nt: TGTGCCAGCGGCCCCGACCTGGATGAAAAACTGTTTTTT

v_call: TRBV30
j_call: TRBJ2-1
clone_size: once
d_call: -
cdr3_aa: CAWSVPMTWNEQFF
cdr3_nt: TGTGCCTGGAGTGTACCGATGACTTGGAATGAGCAGTTCTTC

v_call: TRBV10-2
j_call: TRBJ2-7
clone_size: -
d_call: TRBD2
cdr3_aa: CASSDTSGSRVYEQYF
cdr3_nt: TGCGCCAGCAGTGATACTAGCGGGAGTAGGGTCTACGAGCAGTACTTC

v_call: TRBV24-1
j_call: TRBJ2-2
clone_size: -
d_call: -
cdr3_aa: CATSRPGRDTGELFF
cdr3_nt: TGTGCCACCAGTCGCCCAGGGAGAGACACCGGGGAGCTGTTTTTT

v_call: TRBV30
j_call: TRBJ2-1
clone_size: -
d_call: TRBD2
cdr3_aa: CASPTGTSVYNEQFF
cdr3_nt: TGTGCCTCCCCCACCGGGACTAGTGTCTACAATGAGCAGTTCTTC

v_call: TRBV9
j_call: TRBJ1-3
clone_size: -
d_call: TRBD1
cdr3_aa: CASSGTGNTGNTIYF
cdr3_nt: TGTGCCAGCAGCGGGACAGGGAATACTGGAAACACCATATATTTT

v_call: TRBV2
j_call: TRBJ1-2
clone_size: -
d_call: -
cdr3_aa: CASSWTAYGYTF
cdr3_nt: TGTGCCAGCAGCTGGACAGCCTATGGCTACACCTTC